These 19 T cell receptor beta chains were all obtained from the same sample, sequenced in a study of identifying expanded T cells in peripheral blood. The repertoire was sequenced with immunoSEQ multiplex PCR; TCRdb's copy has only in-frame clones and lacks some. The data contain about 94,000 clones, 88% of them seen just once; the ten biggest clones take up approximately 5.4%. Sequencing used blood. Receptor source: a person aged 18-70 years in good health.

This clone was seen more than once but under ten times. V usage is TRBV2 and J usage is TRBJ1-4; weak D call: TRBD1 (6 bases). The CDR3 covers 16 residues. The ends were cut back, 5 bases at V and 4 bases at J, with 17 bases in the middle. Germline V gene sequence: CDR1 SNHLY, CDR2 FYNNEI. The CDR3 is CASSKTRQALNEKLFF. The CDR3 DNA is TGTGCCAGCAGTAAGACTAGACAGGCTCTTAATGAAAAACTGTTTTTT.

The CDR3 here is CASSSFPGPQHF. As DNA, the CDR3 is TGTGCCAGCAGCTCCTTCCCCGGACCCCAGCATTTT. This chain links TRBV7-4 with TRBJ1-5; D is ambiguous. Deletions cut 4 bases from V and 10 bases from J, with 11 bases between. CDR1 and CDR2 from the germline V gene are SGHVT and SQSDAQ. The CDR3 totals 12 residues. The full variable domain, with the rest looked up from reference TRBV7-4 and TRBJ1-5, is GAGVSQSPRYKVAKRGRDVALRCDSISGHVTLYWYRQTLGQGSEVLTYSQSDAQRDKSGRPSGRFSAERPERSVSTLKIQRTEQGDSAVYLCASSSFPGPQHFGDGTRLSIL.

The genes are TRBV4-1 and TRBJ2-3; 9 positions agree with TRBD2. The CDR3 is 16 amino acids. Germline V gene sequence: CDR1 MGHRA, CDR2 YSYEKL. The junction had 7 bases not matched to a gene; V was cut back by 2 bases and J by 4 bases. The CDR3 nucleotides read TGCGCCAGCAGCCAACCGAGTAGCGGGAGACCAGATACGCAGTATTTT. Encoded protein: CASSQPSSGRPDTQYF.

The V and J genes are TRBV6-1 and TRBJ1-5; the match to TRBD1 covers 9 bases. Trimming removed 2 bases from V and 7 bases from J; junction bases left unmatched: 9. The germline CDR1 and CDR2 sequences are MNHNS and SASEGT. The CDR3 totals 16 residues. The chain's CDR3 is CASSENRDRDIQPQHF. The CDR3, as DNA: TGTGCCAGCAGTGAAAACCGGGACAGGGATATCCAGCCCCAGCATTTT.

DNA for the CDR3: TGTGCCAGCAGTGAAAGGAGGGACATTCAGTACTTC. It codes for CASSERRDIQYF. The gene calls are TRBV6-1 and TRBJ2-4; perhaps TRBD2 as D (6 bases). The CDR3 runs to 12 residues. Germline CDR1 MNHNS, CDR2 SASEGT. V lost 2 bases and J lost 8, with 7 bases in between.

CDR3 in amino acids: CASSDRYEQYF. The CDR3 bases are TGTGCCAGCAGTGACCGCTACGAGCAGTACTTC. This chain uses TRBV6-5 with TRBJ2-7; unclear D gene. The CDR3 sequence is 11 residues long. Trimming shortened V by 5 bases and J by 3 bases, and 5 bases separated the two germline ends. Germline loops: CDR1 MNHEY, CDR2 SVGAGI.

This clone was detected only once. The chain combines TRBV12-5 with TRBJ2-6; D not resolved. Germline V gene data show CDR1 as LGHNT and CDR2 as FRNRAP. The CDR3 totals 18 residues. V shed 0 bases and J shed 0 bases, with 12 bases lying between them. In DNA form, the CDR3 reads TGTGCTAGTGGTTTGGTACTCCGGACGGCCTCTGGGGCCAACGTCCTGACTTTC. It encodes CASGLVLRTASGANVLTF.

The rearrangement links TRBV29-1 to TRBJ1-1; D is uncertain. The CDR3 has 13 residues. Per the germline V gene, CDR1 is SQVTM and CDR2 is ANQGSEA. Between the trimmed V and J ends, which lost 8 bases and 0 bases, there was a span of 13 bases. The CDR3 sequence: CSTGVGMNTEAFF. CDR3 sequence (DNA): TGCAGCACCGGGGTGGGGATGAACACTGAAGCTTTCTTT. Complete variable domain (other parts from reference TRBV29-1 and TRBJ1-1): SAVISQKPSRDICQRGTSLTIQCQVDSQVTMMFWYRQQPGQSLTLIATANQGSEATYESGFVIDKFPISRPNLTFSTLTVSNMSPEDSSIYLCSTGVGMNTEAFFGQGTRLTVV.

This CDR3 reads CASRPQGGNSPLHF. DNA for the CDR3: TGTGCCAGCAGACCACAGGGCGGTAATTCACCCCTCCACTTT. The genes are TRBV5-6 and TRBJ1-6; possible D gene TRBD1, 6 bases. This CDR3 region has 14 residues. Trimming left V 5 bases short and J 6 bases short, with 12 bases between. Germline values: CDR1 SGHDT, CDR2 YYEEEE.

The rearrangement links TRBV4-2 to TRBJ1-3, with D possibly TRBD1 on 6 matching bases. V was cut by 2 bases and J by 0 bases, with 11 bases left in between. Germline CDR1 and CDR2: LGHNA and YNFKEQ. This CDR3 is built from 16 residues. CDR3 region: CASSQQTGSSGNTIYF. The CDR3 nucleotides are TGTGCCAGCAGCCAACAAACAGGGAGCTCTGGAAACACCATATATTTT.

This chain links TRBV5-5 with TRBJ1-1; 10 bases are shared with TRBD1. The CDR3 spans 13 residues. With 3 bases clipped from V and 4 bases from J, the junction kept 0 bases outside the gene matches. Germline CDR1 SGHKS, CDR2 YYEKEE (reference sequence). The CDR3 DNA reads TGTGCCAGCAGCTGGGACAGGGGCACTGAAGCTTTCTTT. Translated: CASSWDRGTEAFF. The full variable domain, in which reference TRBV5-5 and TRBJ1-1 provide the parts outside the CDR3, is DAGVTQSPTHLIKTRGQQVTLRCSPISGHKSVSWYQQVLGQGPQFIFQYYEKEERGRGNFPDRFSARQFPNYSSELNVNALLLGDSALYLCASSWDRGTEAFFGQGTRLTVV.

In DNA form, the CDR3 reads TGCAGCGTTGAACAGACAGGGGGCCTTGAAGCTTTCTTT. It is translated as CSVEQTGGLEAFF. V and J are TRBV29-1 and TRBJ1-1, with 10 bases lining up with TRBD1. Germline V gene data show CDR1 as SQVTM and CDR2 as ANQGSEA. This CDR3 spans 13 amino acids. J was trimmed by 7 bases and V by 2 bases; bases with no gene match: 4.

The chain carries TRBV5-1 and TRBJ2-1; D is uncertain. V lost 4 bases to trimming and J lost 9 bases, with 8 bases between them. Germline V lookup: CDR1 SGHRS, CDR2 YFSETQ. The CDR3 runs 11 residues. CDR3 region: CASSLKVEQFF. CDR3 sequence (DNA): TGCGCCAGCAGCCTGAAGGTTGAGCAGTTCTTC.

The V call is TRBV5-1, the J call TRBJ1-4; a possible D gene is TRBD1 (5 bases). The V and J ends lost 4 bases and 6 bases respectively, with 13 bases between them. CDR3 length equals 14 residues. Germline CDR1 is SGHRS and CDR2 is YFSETQ. The CDR3 loop reads CASSGRGGDEKLFF. CDR3 bases: TGCGCCAGCAGCGGCCGGGGAGGGGATGAAAAACTGTTTTTT.

This chain connects TRBV6-1 to TRBJ1-1, with D possibly being TRBD1 (5 bases). Between the trimmed V and J ends, which lost 5 bases and 0 bases, there was a span of 13 bases. The CDR3 loop spans 15 amino acids. Germline V gene sequence: CDR1 MNHNS, CDR2 SASEGT. CDR3: CASSTFDRLNTEAFF. The CDR3, as DNA: TGTGCCAGCAGTACCTTTGACAGACTGAACACTGAAGCTTTCTTT.

The CDR3 DNA follows: TGTGCCAGCAGCTCCCAGGGAGGAGGTGTGAACACTGAAGCTTTCTTT. Translation: CASSSQGGGVNTEAFF. The rearrangement joins TRBV7-9 to TRBJ1-1; D is perhaps TRBD1 (5 bases). CDR1 is SEHNR, CDR2 FQNEAQ, per germline (reference sequence). CDR3 length equals 16 residues. Trimming removed 4 bases at V and 0 bases at J, with 15 bases between.

This chain joins TRBV4-1 and TRBJ2-3; D unclear. V was clipped by 0 bases and J by 0 bases, with 10 bases between them. The length of the CDR3 is 16 residues. CDR1 is MGHRA, CDR2 YSYEKL, per germline. CDR3 in amino acids: CASSQDATASTDTQYF. The CDR3 DNA reads TGCGCCAGCAGCCAAGACGCCACAGCTAGCACAGATACGCAGTATTTT.

The chain uses TRBV30 and TRBJ2-3; D is undetermined. V lost 3 bases to trimming and J lost 0 bases, with 7 bases between them. The CDR3 is 13 residues long. Germline V lookup: CDR1 GTSNPN, CDR2 SVGIG (reference sequence). The CDR3 reads CAWRAYSTDTQYF. For the CDR3, the DNA is TGTGCCTGGAGAGCGTACAGCACAGATACGCAGTATTTT.

The chain carries TRBV10-1 and TRBJ1-6; D not certain. Germline assignment: CDR1 WNHNN and CDR2 SYGVQD (reference sequence). Trimming cost V 1 base and J 7 bases, with 8 bases left between them. This CDR3 spans 14 amino acids. The CDR3 reads CASSELIVNSPLHF. CDR3 nucleotide sequence: TGCGCCAGCAGTGAGTTGATCGTAAATTCACCCCTCCACTTT.